This T cell receptor (beta chain) was recorded in a study of chemoradiotherapy in HPV16-positive cancers. Study conclusions and caveats: Candidate HPV-specific clones and E7-related TCR motifs grew in tumor during treatment.

For this clone: Its antigen is as yet unknown. At one boundary the junction diverges from the germline segment, which might be a read error.

Over chemoradiotherapy, repertoires were sampled more than once. This CDR3 has 15 residues. Germline V CDR1 and CDR2: SSHAT, FNYEAQ (reference sequence). The repertoire was sequenced with immunoSEQ multiplex PCR; TCRdb's copy has only in-frame clones and lacks some. The sample has fewer than 16,000 clones; about three quarters are singletons. This specimen was taken from a patient who underwent chemoradiotherapy. This clonotype was obtained from a human donor with HPV-associated anogenital cancer. V usage is TRBV7-7 and J usage is TRBJ1-2; a weak D match, TRBD1 (5 bases). CDR3 in amino acids: CASSLDPQGDYGYTF. CDR3 coding DNA: TGTGCTAGCAGCTTAGACCCTCAGGGAGACTATGGCTACACCTTC.